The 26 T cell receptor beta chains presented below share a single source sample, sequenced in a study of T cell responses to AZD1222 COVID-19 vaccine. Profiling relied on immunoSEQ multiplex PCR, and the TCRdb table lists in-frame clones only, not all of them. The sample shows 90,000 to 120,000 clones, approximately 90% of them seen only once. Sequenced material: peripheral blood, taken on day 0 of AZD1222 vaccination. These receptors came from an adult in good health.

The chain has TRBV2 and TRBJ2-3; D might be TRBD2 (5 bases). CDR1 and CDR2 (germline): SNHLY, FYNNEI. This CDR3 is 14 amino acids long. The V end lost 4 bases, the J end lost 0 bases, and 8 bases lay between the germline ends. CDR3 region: CASSAGGSTDTQYF. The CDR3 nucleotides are TGTGCCAGCAGTGCTGGCGGGAGCACAGATACGCAGTATTTT.

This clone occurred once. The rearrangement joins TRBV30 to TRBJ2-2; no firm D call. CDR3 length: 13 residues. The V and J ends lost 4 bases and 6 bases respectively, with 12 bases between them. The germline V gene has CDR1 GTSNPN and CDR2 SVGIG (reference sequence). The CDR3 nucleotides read TGTGCCTGGAAGATGCTTAGGGCCGGGGAGCTGTTTTTT. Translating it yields CAWKMLRAGELFF.

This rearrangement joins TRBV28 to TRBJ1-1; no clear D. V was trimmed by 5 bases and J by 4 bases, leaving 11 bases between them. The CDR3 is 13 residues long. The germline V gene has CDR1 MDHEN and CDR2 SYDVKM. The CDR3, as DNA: TGTGCCAGCAGTGACCCGGACGGCACTGAAGCTTTCTTT. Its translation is CASSDPDGTEAFF.

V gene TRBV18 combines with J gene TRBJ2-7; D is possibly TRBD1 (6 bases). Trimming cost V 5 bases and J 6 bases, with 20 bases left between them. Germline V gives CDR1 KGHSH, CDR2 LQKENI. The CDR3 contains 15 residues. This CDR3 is CASSSLDSPGTEQYF. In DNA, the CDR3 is TGTGCCAGCTCATCACTGGACAGTCCCGGCACCGAGCAGTACTTC.

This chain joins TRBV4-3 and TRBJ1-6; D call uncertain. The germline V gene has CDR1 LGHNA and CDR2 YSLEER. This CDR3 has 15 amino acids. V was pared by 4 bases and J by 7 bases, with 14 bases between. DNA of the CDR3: TGCGCCAGCAGCCCCGACCCCATGGACAATTCACCCCTCCACTTT. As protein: CASSPDPMDNSPLHF.

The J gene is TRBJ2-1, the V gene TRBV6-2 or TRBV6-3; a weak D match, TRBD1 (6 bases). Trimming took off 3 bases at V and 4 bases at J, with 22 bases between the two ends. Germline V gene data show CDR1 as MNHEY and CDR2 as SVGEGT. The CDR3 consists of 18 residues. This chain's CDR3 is CASSYLLWGRPGYNEQFF. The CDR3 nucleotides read TGTGCCAGCAGTTATCTGTTATGGGGGCGCCCAGGATACAATGAGCAGTTCTTC.

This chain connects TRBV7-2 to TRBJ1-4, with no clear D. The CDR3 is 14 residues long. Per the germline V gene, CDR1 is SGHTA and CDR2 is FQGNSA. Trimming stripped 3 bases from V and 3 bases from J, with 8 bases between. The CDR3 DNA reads TGTGCCAGCAGCTTCAGGAGCTCTAATGAAAAACTGTTTTTT. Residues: CASSFRSSNEKLFF.

CDR3 bases: TGTGCCAGCAGCTTCGGGGTCCTAACGGGACTAAGCACAGATACGCAGTATTTT. It translates to CASSFGVLTGLSTDTQYF. This chain connects TRBV11-2 to TRBJ2-3; 7 bases align to TRBD2. With 3 bases clipped from V and 0 bases from J, the junction kept 12 bases outside the gene matches. The CDR3 length is 18 residues. From germline, CDR1 is SGHAT and CDR2 FQNNGV. The whole variable domain, filled in from reference TRBV11-2 and TRBJ2-3, reads EAGVAQSPRYKIIEKRQSVAFWCNPISGHATLYWYQQILGQGPKLLIQFQNNGVVDDSQLPKDRFSAERLKGVDSTLKIQPAKLEDSAVYLCASSFGVLTGLSTDTQYFGPGTRLTVL.

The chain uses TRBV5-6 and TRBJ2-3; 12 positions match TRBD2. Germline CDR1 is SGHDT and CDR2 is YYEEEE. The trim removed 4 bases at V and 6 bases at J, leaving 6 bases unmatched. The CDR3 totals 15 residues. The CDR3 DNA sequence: TGTGCCAGCAGCAACCTAGCGGGGGGGCCTGATACGCAGTATTTT. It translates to CASSNLAGGPDTQYF. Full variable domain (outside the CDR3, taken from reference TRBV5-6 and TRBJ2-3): DAGVTQSPTHLIKTRGQQVTLRCSPKSGHDTVSWYQQALGQGPQFIFQYYEEEERQRGNFPDRFSGHQFPNYSSELNVNALLLGDSALYLCASSNLAGGPDTQYFGPGTRLTVL.

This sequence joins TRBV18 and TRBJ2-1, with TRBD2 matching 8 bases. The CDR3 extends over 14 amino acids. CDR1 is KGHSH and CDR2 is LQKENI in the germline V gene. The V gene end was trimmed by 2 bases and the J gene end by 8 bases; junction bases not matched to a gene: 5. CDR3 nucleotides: TGTGCCAGCTCACCAGGGACTAGTCCCTATGAGCAGTTCTTC. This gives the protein CASSPGTSPYEQFF.

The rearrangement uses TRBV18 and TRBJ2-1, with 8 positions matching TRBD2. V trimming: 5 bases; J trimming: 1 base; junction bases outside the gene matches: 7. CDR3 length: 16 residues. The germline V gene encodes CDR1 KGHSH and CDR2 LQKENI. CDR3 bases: TGTGCCAGCTCATCTCCTACGGGGGGGTCCTACAATGAGCAGTTCTTC. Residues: CASSSPTGGSYNEQFF.

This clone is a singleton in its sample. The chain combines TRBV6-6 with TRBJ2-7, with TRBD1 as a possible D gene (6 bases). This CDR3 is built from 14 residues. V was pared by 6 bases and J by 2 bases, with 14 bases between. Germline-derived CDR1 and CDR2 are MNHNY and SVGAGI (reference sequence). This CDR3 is CASRTQGLAYEQYF. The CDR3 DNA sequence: TGTGCCAGCAGGACACAGGGTTTAGCCTACGAGCAGTACTTC.

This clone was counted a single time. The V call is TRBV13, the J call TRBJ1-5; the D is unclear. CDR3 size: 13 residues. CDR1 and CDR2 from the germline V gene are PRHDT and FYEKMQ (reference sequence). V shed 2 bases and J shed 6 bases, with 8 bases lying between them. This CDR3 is CASSLRMSQPQHF. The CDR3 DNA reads TGTGCCAGCAGCTTACGCATGAGTCAGCCCCAGCATTTT.

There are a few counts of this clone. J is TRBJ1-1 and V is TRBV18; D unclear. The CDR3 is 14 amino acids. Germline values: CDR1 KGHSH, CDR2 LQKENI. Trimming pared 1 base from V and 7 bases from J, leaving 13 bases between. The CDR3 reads CASSPQILDGEAFF. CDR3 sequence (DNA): TGTGCCAGCTCACCACAAATCTTGGATGGTGAAGCTTTCTTT.

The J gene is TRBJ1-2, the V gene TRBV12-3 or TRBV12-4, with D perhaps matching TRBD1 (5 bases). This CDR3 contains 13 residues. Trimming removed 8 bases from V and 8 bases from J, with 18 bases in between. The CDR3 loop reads CASGTWGGGGYTF. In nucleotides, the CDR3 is TGTGCCAGCGGGACCTGGGGGGGAGGAGGCTACACCTTC.

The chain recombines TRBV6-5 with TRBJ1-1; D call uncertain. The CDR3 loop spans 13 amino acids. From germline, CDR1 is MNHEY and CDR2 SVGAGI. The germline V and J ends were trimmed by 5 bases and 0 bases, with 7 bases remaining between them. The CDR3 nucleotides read TGTGCCAGCAGTATACAGTTGAACACTGAAGCTTTCTTT. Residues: CASSIQLNTEAFF.

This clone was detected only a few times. The CDR3 sequence: CASSLVWALENSPLHF. The CDR3 nucleotides are TGTGCCAGCAGCTTAGTGTGGGCACTTGAAAATTCACCCCTCCACTTT. The rearrangement links TRBV7-2 to TRBJ1-6; D unresolved. The length of the CDR3 is 16 residues. Germline lookup yields CDR1 SGHTA and CDR2 FQGNSA. V was clipped by 1 base and J by 7 bases, with 14 bases between them.

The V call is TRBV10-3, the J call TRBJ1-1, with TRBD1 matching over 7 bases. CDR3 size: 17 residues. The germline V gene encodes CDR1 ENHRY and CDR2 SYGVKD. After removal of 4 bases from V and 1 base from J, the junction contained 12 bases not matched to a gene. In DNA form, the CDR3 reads TGTGCCATCAGTGTATTCCCGCGACAGGGAGCGAACACTGAAGCTTTCTTT. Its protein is CAISVFPRQGANTEAFF.

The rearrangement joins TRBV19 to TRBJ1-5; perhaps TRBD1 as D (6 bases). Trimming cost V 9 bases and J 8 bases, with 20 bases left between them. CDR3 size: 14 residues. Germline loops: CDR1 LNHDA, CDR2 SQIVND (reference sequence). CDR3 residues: CASRDAGGRKPQHF. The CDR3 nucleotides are TGTGCCAGCAGGGACGCGGGGGGGCGAAAGCCCCAGCATTTT.

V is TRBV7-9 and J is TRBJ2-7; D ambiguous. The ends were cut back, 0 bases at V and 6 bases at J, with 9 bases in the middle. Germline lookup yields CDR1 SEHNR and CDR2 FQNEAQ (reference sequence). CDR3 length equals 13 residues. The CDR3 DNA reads TGTGCCAGCAGCTTAGCCGCCTTCCGCGAGCAGTACTTC. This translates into CASSLAAFREQYF.

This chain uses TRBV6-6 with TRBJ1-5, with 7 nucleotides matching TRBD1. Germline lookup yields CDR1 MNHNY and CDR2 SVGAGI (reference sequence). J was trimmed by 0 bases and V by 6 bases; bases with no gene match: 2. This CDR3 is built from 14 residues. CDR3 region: CASRTGYSNQPQHF. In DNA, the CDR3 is TGTGCCAGCAGGACAGGGTATAGCAATCAGCCCCAGCATTTT.

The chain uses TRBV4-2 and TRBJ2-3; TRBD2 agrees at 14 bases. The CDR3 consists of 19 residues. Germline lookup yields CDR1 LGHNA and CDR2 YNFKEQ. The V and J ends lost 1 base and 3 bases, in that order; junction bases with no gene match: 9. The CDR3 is CASSQGLAGGVVRTDTQYF. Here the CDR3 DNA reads TGTGCCAGCAGCCAAGGACTAGCGGGGGGGGTGGTACGTACAGATACGCAGTATTTT.

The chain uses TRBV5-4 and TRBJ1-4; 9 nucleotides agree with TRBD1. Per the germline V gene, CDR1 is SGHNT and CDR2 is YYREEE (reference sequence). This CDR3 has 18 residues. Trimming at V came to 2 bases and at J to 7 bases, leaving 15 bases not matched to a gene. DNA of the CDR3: TGTGCCAGCAGCTTAAAAGGGACAGGGAGTTCAGAGGGTGAAAAACTGTTTTTT. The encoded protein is CASSLKGTGSSEGEKLFF. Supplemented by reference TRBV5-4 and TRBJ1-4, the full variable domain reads ETGVTQSPTHLIKTRGQQVTLRCSSQSGHNTVSWYQQALGQGPQFIFQYYREEENGRGNFPPRFSGLQFPNYSSELNVNALELDDSALYLCASSLKGTGSSEGEKLFFGSGTQLSVL.

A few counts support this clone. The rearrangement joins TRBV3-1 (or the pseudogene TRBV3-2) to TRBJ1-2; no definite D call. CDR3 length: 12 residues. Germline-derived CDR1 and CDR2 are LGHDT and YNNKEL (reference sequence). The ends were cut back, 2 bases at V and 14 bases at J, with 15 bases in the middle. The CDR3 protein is CASSQREGPVTF. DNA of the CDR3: TGTGCCAGCAGCCAAAGAGAGGGCCCGGTAACCTTC.

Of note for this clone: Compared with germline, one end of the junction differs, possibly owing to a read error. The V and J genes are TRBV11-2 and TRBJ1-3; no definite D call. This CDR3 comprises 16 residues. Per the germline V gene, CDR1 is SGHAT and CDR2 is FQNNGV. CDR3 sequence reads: CVSSLFLDPGGNTIYF. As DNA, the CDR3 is TGTGTCAGCAGCTTATTTCTTGACCCTGGGGGAAACACCATATATTTT.

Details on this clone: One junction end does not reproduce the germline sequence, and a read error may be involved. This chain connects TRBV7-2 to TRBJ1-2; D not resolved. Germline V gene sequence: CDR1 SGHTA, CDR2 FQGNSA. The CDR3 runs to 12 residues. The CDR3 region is CASSVAYIGYTF. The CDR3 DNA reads TGTGCCAGCAGCGTAGCGTACATTGGCTACACCTTC.